This T cell receptor (beta chain) was captured by sequencing in a study of tumor and adjacent non-tumor tissue in lung cancer. TCRbeta libraries were built with three rounds of nested PCR, modified from ARM-PCR. MiXCR, run by TCRdb on the multiplex PCR reads, gives a single entry per CDR3 protein. The repertoire includes some 100,000 distinct CDR3 sequences, 75% to 85% of them detected once, and more than 25% sits in the top ten. The template was RNA from unsorted bulk tissue. More than 3 cm separated this lung sample from the edge of the tumor. Between August and November 2014, newly diagnosed, chemotherapy-naive lung cancer patients underwent thoracic surgery in China. The CDR3 runs to 15 residues. Germline V lookup: CDR1 MNHEY, CDR2 SVGAGI. Details on this clonotype: The junction departs from germline at one end; a sequencing error may be responsible.

The chain uses TRBV6-5 and TRBJ1-5; D gene uncertain. Material: distant non-tumor lung tissue. This sequence was found in a man aged 55-75 years with small cell lung cancer. The CDR3: CASSYAQYSNQPQHF. CDR3 nucleotides: TGTGCCAGTAGTTACGCCCAGTATAGCAATCAGCCCCAGCATTTT.